These 9 T cell receptor beta chains share one sample of origin, sequenced in a study of lymphopenia after photon versus proton radiotherapy. Sequenced by immunoSEQ multiplex PCR; TCRdb stores in-frame clones only, minus some. The sample yields 7,100 or so clones, about 85% seen once. Source: peripheral blood, taken from a patient treated with photon-based radiotherapy. These receptors originate from a woman in her 70s with pancreatic cancer.

The rearrangement links TRBV18 to TRBJ2-7; 8 bases map to TRBD1. CDR3 length equals 14 residues. Germline V gene data show CDR1 as KGHSH and CDR2 as LQKENI. J gave up 2 bases and V 2 bases, and 2 bases lay outside the gene matches. The CDR3 is CASSPKQGAYEQYF. The DNA for the CDR3 is TGTGCCAGCTCACCAAAACAGGGGGCCTACGAGCAGTACTTC.

The J gene is TRBJ2-1, the V gene TRBV10-3, with TRBD2 as a possible D gene (6 bases). Germline CDR1 ENHRY, CDR2 SYGVKD. V lost 4 bases, J lost 0 bases, and 16 bases lay in between. This CDR3 is built from 17 residues. CDR3 region: CAISAMGGTSSYNEQFF. CDR3 sequence (DNA): TGTGCCATCAGTGCCATGGGCGGGACGAGCTCCTACAATGAGCAGTTCTTC.

The chain employs TRBV9 and TRBJ2-3; D unresolved. The V gene lost 3 bases and the J gene lost 1 base, with 9 bases spanning the gap. The CDR3 has 14 amino acids. CDR1 is SGDLS and CDR2 is YYNGEE in the germline V gene. CDR3 nucleotide sequence: TGTGCCAGCAGCGAAGGACCTGGCACAGATACGCAGTATTTT. It encodes CASSEGPGTDTQYF.

The chain employs TRBV7-2 and TRBJ1-1, with no clear D. The CDR3 runs 13 residues. CDR1 is SGHTA and CDR2 is FQGNSA in the germline V gene. The V end lost 2 bases, the J end lost 1 base, and 5 bases lay between the germline ends. The CDR3 region has the DNA TGTGCCAGCAGCTTAAGCAAGAACACTGAAGCTTTCTTT. This translates into CASSLSKNTEAFF.

The V gene is TRBV11-3, the J gene TRBJ2-1, with 15 bases that match TRBD2. This CDR3 contains 15 residues. The junction had 2 bases not matched to a gene; V was cut back by 4 bases and J by 7 bases. Germline V lookup: CDR1 SGHNT, CDR2 YENEEA. CDR3: CASSSGTSGRNEQFF. The CDR3 DNA reads TGTGCCAGCAGCTCGGGGACTAGCGGGAGGAATGAGCAGTTCTTC.

The V gene is TRBV6-1, the J gene TRBJ2-7, with 7 bases fitting TRBD1. This CDR3 comprises 14 residues. Germline assignment: CDR1 MNHNS and CDR2 SASEGT. V trimming: 7 bases; J trimming: 4 bases; junction bases outside the gene matches: 10. CDR3 in amino acids: CASTRQGARYEQYF. Here the CDR3 DNA reads TGTGCCAGCACCCGACAGGGTGCCAGGTACGAGCAGTACTTC.

The chain is built from TRBV5-4 and TRBJ1-6; D perhaps matches TRBD1 (5 bases). Germline V gene sequence: CDR1 SGHNT, CDR2 YYREEE (reference sequence). The CDR3 is made up of 17 amino acids. With 0 bases removed from V and 9 bases from J, the gap between germline ends came to 19 bases. This CDR3 reads CASSLGLGGELSSPLHF. In nucleotides, the CDR3 is TGTGCCAGCAGCTTGGGCTTGGGGGGGGAACTCTCTTCACCCCTCCACTTT.

V gene TRBV7-6 combines with J gene TRBJ1-3; 9 bases are a match to TRBD1. The V and J ends lost 5 bases and 0 bases, in that order; junction bases with no gene match: 2. Germline-derived CDR1 and CDR2 are SGHVS and FNYEAQ. The CDR3 runs to 15 residues. CDR3 in DNA: TGTGCCAGCAGCGGGGGACAGGGCTCTGGAAACACCATATATTTT. This sequence encodes CASSGGQGSGNTIYF.

In DNA form, the CDR3 reads TGTGCCAGCAGTGAATGGGGGGTCCGCTCCTACGAGCAGTACTTC. Its translation is CASSEWGVRSYEQYF. V and J are TRBV6-1 and TRBJ2-7, with D possibly matching TRBD2 (6 bases). V lost 2 bases, J lost 0 bases, and 11 bases lay in between. Germline V gives CDR1 MNHNS, CDR2 SASEGT. The CDR3 is 15 residues long.